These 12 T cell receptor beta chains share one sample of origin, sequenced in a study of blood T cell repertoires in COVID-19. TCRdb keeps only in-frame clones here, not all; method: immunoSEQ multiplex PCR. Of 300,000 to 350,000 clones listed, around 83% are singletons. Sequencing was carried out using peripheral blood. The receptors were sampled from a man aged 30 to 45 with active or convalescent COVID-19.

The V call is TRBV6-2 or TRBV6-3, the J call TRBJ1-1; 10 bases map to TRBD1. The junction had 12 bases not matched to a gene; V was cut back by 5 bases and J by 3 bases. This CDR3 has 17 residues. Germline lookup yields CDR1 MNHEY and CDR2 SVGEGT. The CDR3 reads CASSRLRDRGVDTEAFF. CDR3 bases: TGTGCCAGCAGTCGCCTCCGGGACAGGGGTGTCGACACTGAAGCTTTCTTT.

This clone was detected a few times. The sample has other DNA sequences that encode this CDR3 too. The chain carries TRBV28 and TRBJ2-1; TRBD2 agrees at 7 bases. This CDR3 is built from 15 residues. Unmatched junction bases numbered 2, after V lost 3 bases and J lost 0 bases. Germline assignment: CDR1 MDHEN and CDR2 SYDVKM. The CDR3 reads CASSFGGDSYNEQFF. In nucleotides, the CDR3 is TGTGCCAGCAGTTTTGGGGGGGACTCCTACAATGAGCAGTTCTTC.

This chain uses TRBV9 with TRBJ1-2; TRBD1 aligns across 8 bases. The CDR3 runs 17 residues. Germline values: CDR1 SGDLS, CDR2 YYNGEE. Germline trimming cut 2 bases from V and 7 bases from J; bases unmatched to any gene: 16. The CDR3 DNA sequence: TGTGCCAGCAGCGTCGGGACAGGCCCCCCTAGTCGGACTGGCTACACCTTC. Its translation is CASSVGTGPPSRTGYTF.

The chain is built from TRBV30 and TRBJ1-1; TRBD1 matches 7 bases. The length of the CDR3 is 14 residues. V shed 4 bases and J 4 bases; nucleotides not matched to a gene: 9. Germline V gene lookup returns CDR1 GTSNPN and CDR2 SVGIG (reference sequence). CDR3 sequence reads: CAWKSRGRGTEAFF. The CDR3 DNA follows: TGTGCCTGGAAGTCCAGGGGGAGAGGCACTGAAGCTTTCTTT.

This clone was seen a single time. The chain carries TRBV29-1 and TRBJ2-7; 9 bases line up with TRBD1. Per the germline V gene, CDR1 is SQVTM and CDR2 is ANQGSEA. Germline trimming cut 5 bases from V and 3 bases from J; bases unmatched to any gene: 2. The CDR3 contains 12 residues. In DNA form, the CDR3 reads TGCAGCGTTAGACAGGGGGACTACGAGCAGTACTTC. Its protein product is CSVRQGDYEQYF.

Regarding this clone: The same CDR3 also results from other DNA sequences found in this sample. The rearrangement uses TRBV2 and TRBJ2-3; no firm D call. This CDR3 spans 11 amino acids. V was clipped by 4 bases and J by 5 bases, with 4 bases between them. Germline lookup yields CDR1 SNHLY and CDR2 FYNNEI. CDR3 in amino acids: CASSGVDTQYF. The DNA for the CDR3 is TGTGCCAGCAGTGGAGTAGATACGCAGTATTTT. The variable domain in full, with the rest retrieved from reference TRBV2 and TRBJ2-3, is EPEVTQTPSHQVTQMGQEVILRCVPISNHLYFYWYRQILGQKVEFLVSFYNNEISEKSEIFDDQFSVERPDGSNFTLKIRSTKLEDSAMYFCASSGVDTQYFGPGTRLTVL.

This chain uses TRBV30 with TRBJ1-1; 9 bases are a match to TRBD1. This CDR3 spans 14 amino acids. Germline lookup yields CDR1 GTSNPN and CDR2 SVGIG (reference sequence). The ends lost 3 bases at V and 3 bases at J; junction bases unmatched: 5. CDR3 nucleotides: TGTGCCTGGAGAGCCTGGACAGGGGACACTGAAGCTTTCTTT. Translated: CAWRAWTGDTEAFF.

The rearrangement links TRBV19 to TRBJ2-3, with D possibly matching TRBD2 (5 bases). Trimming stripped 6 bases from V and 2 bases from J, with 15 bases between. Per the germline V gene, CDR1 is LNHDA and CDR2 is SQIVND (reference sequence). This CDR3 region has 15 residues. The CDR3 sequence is CASSPLPGNTDTQYF. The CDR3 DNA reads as TGTGCCAGTAGCCCCCTCCCCGGGAACACAGATACGCAGTATTTT.

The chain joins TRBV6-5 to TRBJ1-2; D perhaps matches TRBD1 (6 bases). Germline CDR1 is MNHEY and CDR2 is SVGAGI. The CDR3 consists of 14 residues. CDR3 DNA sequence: TGTGCTTCTAGATGGGGGCGCGCGAACTATGGCTACACCTTC. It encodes CASRWGRANYGYTF.

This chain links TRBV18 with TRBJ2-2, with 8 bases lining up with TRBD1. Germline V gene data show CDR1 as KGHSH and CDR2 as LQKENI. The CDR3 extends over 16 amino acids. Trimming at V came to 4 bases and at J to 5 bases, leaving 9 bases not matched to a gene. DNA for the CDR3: TGTGCCAGCTCACTACCGGACAGGGCGGTGACCGGGGAGCTGTTTTTT. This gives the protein CASSLPDRAVTGELFF.

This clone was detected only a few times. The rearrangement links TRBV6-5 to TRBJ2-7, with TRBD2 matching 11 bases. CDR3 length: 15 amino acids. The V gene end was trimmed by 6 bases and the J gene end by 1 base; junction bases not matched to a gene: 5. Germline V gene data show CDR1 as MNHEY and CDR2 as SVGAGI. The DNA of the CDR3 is TGTGCCAGCAGCGTTCTAGCGGGGGGTTCCTACGAGCAGTACTTC. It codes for CASSVLAGGSYEQYF.

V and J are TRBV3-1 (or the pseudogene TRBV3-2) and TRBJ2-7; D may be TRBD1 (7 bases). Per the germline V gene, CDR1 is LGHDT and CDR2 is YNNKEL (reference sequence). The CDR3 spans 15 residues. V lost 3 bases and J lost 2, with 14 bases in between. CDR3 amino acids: CASSHSGGNPYEQYF. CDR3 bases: TGTGCCAGCAGCCACTCAGGGGGGAACCCCTACGAGCAGTACTTC.